A single sample is the source of the 28 T cell receptor beta chains below, sequenced in a study of T-cell reconstitution after alpha-beta-depleted transplantation in children. Researchers prepared the TCRbeta library using unique molecular identifiers, the study reports. TCRdb reprocessed the PCR reads with MiXCR, giving one entry per CDR3 protein. The sample lists 200,000 to 250,000 distinct CDR3 sequences; roughly 10% were seen once. Sequencing was performed on PBMCs from the stem cell graft donor, taken from the stem cell graft. The receptors were gathered from a human donor who donated a stem cell graft to a child with acute lymphoblastic leukemia.

This clonotype has ten or more counts. The genes are TRBV11-2 and TRBJ2-2; D call uncertain. The CDR3 loop spans 12 amino acids. Germline values: CDR1 SGHAT, CDR2 FQNNGV. With 1 base removed from V and 7 bases from J, the gap between germline ends came to 4 bases. The CDR3 DNA follows: TGTGCCAGCAGCTTAGTGGGCGGGGAGCTGTTTTTT. Its protein is CASSLVGGELFF.

Ten or more counts support this clonotype. The chain combines TRBV7-8 with TRBJ2-5, with D hard to call. Deletions cut 4 bases from V and 3 bases from J, with 12 bases between. Germline lookup yields CDR1 SGHVS and CDR2 FQNEAQ. The length of the CDR3 is 14 residues. The CDR3 reads CASSSEASKETQYF. The CDR3 nucleotides read TGTGCCAGCAGCTCCGAGGCCAGTAAAGAGACCCAGTACTTC.

This clonotype has a handful of counts. The V call is TRBV5-1, the J call TRBJ2-7, with 7 bases lining up with TRBD1. After removal of 4 bases from V and 0 bases from J, the junction contained 13 bases not matched to a gene. CDR1 and CDR2 from the germline V gene are SGHRS and YFSETQ. CDR3 length: 17 residues. Written as DNA, the CDR3 is TGCGCCAGCAGCGGGGACAGTTTGGGGGACGGCTCCTACGAGCAGTACTTC. It encodes CASSGDSLGDGSYEQYF.

There are a few counts of this clonotype. The chain recombines TRBV5-1 with TRBJ2-1, with 8 bases matching TRBD1. The CDR3 has 13 amino acids. Germline lookup yields CDR1 SGHRS and CDR2 YFSETQ. J was trimmed by 6 bases and V by 2 bases; bases with no gene match: 1. CDR3 nucleotides: TGCGCCAGCAGCTTCGGGACAGGCAATGAGCAGTTCTTC. Its translation: CASSFGTGNEQFF.

V and J are TRBV14 and TRBJ2-1; D may be TRBD2 (5 bases). Looked up from germline, CDR1 is SGHDN and CDR2 is FVKESK. This CDR3 is 14 amino acids long. The V gene lost 3 bases and the J gene lost 6 bases, with 12 bases spanning the gap. In nucleotides, the CDR3 is TGTGCCAGCAGCCACAGAGGGAACCGCAATGAGCAGTTCTTC. Its translation: CASSHRGNRNEQFF.

This clonotype has ten or more counts. The chain uses TRBV5-1 and TRBJ2-4; D ambiguous. V was clipped by 5 bases and J by 0 bases, with 9 bases between them. CDR1 SGHRS and CDR2 YFSETQ come from the germline V gene. The CDR3 runs to 14 residues. CDR3 loop: CASRESPAKNIQYF. The CDR3, as DNA: TGCGCCAGCAGGGAATCACCAGCCAAAAACATTCAGTACTTC.

A few counts support this clonotype. The chain recombines TRBV6-1 with TRBJ2-2; D tentatively reads TRBD1 or TRBD2 (5 bases each). This CDR3 region has 14 residues. The V gene's germline CDR1 is MNHNS and CDR2 SASEGT. The ends were cut back, 7 bases at V and 5 bases at J, with 14 bases in the middle. CDR3 amino acids: CASTWGWGTGELFF. The CDR3, as DNA: TGTGCCAGCACATGGGGGTGGGGGACCGGGGAGCTGTTTTTT.

There are a few counts of this clonotype. The chain joins TRBV6-6 to TRBJ2-5; no firm D call. The V end was cut by 6 bases, the J end by 5 bases, with 13 bases between. The CDR3 has 13 residues. Germline assignment: CDR1 MNHNY and CDR2 SVGAGI (reference sequence). The CDR3: CASRDPGSETQYF. The CDR3 DNA reads as TGTGCCAGCAGGGACCCCGGGTCGGAGACCCAGTACTTC.

The chain recombines TRBV27 with TRBJ1-1, with D perhaps TRBD1 (5 bases). With 2 bases removed from V and 7 bases from J, the gap between germline ends came to 11 bases. The germline gives CDR1 MNHEY, CDR2 SMNVEV (reference sequence). This CDR3 contains 13 residues. CDR3: CASSLGDGDEAFF. CDR3 coding DNA: TGTGCCAGCAGTTTAGGGGACGGCGATGAAGCTTTCTTT.

This clonotype counts as medium-sized. The chain is built from TRBV10-1 and TRBJ1-2, with D possibly TRBD1 on 5 matching bases. The CDR3 has 14 amino acids. V was cut by 3 bases and J by 5 bases, with 13 bases left in between. Germline V gene lookup returns CDR1 WNHNN and CDR2 SYGVQD (reference sequence). The CDR3 bases are TGCGCCAGCAGTGATGCAGGGAACCGGTATGGCTACACCTTC. It encodes CASSDAGNRYGYTF.

In its sample, this clonotype was seen a few times. The chain has TRBV2 and TRBJ2-1, with 10 bases fitting TRBD2. The CDR3 is made up of 18 amino acids. Germline values: CDR1 SNHLY, CDR2 FYNNEI. Losses at the gene ends were 7 bases for V and 5 bases for J; bases not matched to a gene: 17. The CDR3 DNA sequence: TGTGCCAGCAATAATCGGGCTAGCGGGGGCTCAGATCACAATGAGCAGTTCTTC. It codes for CASNNRASGGSDHNEQFF. Using reference TRBV2 and TRBJ2-1 for the parts outside the CDR3, the full variable domain is EPEVTQTPSHQVTQMGQEVILRCVPISNHLYFYWYRQILGQKVEFLVSFYNNEISEKSEIFDDQFSVERPDGSNFTLKIRSTKLEDSAMYFCASNNRASGGSDHNEQFFGPGTRLTVL.

This clonotype was seen at least ten times. The chain links TRBV3-1 to TRBJ2-1; D is unclear. V lost 3 bases and J lost 11, with 14 bases in between. This CDR3 contains 13 residues. Germline CDR1 and CDR2: LGHDT and YNNKEL (reference sequence). CDR3 nucleotides: TGTGCCAGCAGCCATGAAGGTAGCTGGAAGCAGTTCTTC. It specifies CASSHEGSWKQFF.

Here the CDR3 reads CASSPLAGVSFLETQYF. The CDR3 bases are TGCGCCAGCAGCCCCTTAGCGGGGGTGAGTTTTCTAGAGACCCAGTACTTC. This chain uses TRBV5-1 with TRBJ2-5; 9 nucleotides agree with TRBD2. Germline-derived CDR1 and CDR2 are SGHRS and YFSETQ. CDR3 length: 17 amino acids. Germline trimming cut 4 bases from V and 4 bases from J; bases unmatched to any gene: 14.

This clonotype was counted a few times. The V and J genes are TRBV10-3 and TRBJ1-5; D possibly corresponds to TRBD1 (6 bases). The germline CDR1 and CDR2 sequences are ENHRY and SYGVKD. This CDR3 has 14 amino acids. V was pared by 3 bases and J by 7 bases, with 13 bases between. The CDR3 sequence: CAISDGGGAQPQHF. CDR3 DNA: TGTGCCATCAGTGATGGAGGGGGAGCCCAGCCCCAGCATTTT.

This chain uses TRBV7-9 with TRBJ1-4; D unclear. CDR1 and CDR2 (germline): SEHNR, FQNEAQ (reference sequence). Deletions cut 5 bases from V and 7 bases from J, with 14 bases between. CDR3 length: 14 residues. The CDR3: CASSDRTSSEKLFF. For the CDR3, the DNA is TGTGCCAGCAGCGATAGGACTAGCTCTGAAAAACTGTTTTTT. Variable domain in full (rest from reference TRBV7-9 and TRBJ1-4): DTGVSQNPRHKITKRGQNVTFRCDPISEHNRLYWYRQTLGQGPEFLTYFQNEAQLEKSRLLSDRFSAERPKGSFSTLEIQRTEQGDSAMYLCASSDRTSSEKLFFGSGTQLSVL.

The CDR3 DNA sequence: TGTGCCAGCAGCTCTGAGTCTTTCACTGAAGCTTTCTTT. It codes for CASSSESFTEAFF. The V gene is TRBV7-6, the J gene TRBJ1-1; no definite D call. The V gene lost 4 bases and the J gene lost 4 bases, with 10 bases spanning the gap. In germline, CDR1 is SGHVS, CDR2 FNYEAQ. The CDR3 consists of 13 residues.

Details on this clonotype: The junction departs from the called germline gene at one end, perhaps through a read error. The chain combines TRBV2 with TRBJ2-7; TRBD1 might be the D (6 bases). Germline V gene sequence: CDR1 SNHLY, CDR2 FYNNEI. The CDR3 spans 14 residues. In nucleotides, the CDR3 is TGTGCCAGCAGTGAAGCGGGTAGGGGACAACTACAGGGCTTC. It codes for CASSEAGRGQLQGF.

V gene TRBV5-1 combines with J gene TRBJ2-3; D might be TRBD1 (6 bases). Germline V gives CDR1 SGHRS, CDR2 YFSETQ. The CDR3 extends over 16 amino acids. Trimming stripped 4 bases from V and 3 bases from J, with 18 bases between. The CDR3 loop is CASSMTGGLDTDTQYF. In DNA form, the CDR3 reads TGCGCCAGCAGCATGACAGGAGGACTTGATACAGATACGCAGTATTTT. Using reference TRBV5-1 and TRBJ2-3 for the parts outside the CDR3, the full variable domain is KAGVTQTPRYLIKTRGQQVTLSCSPISGHRSVSWYQQTPGQGLQFLFEYFSETQRNKGNFPGRFSGRQFSNSRSEMNVSTLELGDSALYLCASSMTGGLDTDTQYFGPGTRLTVL.

A remark on this clonotype: This may arise from a read error, as a much more abundant clone is one base away. This chain uses TRBV12-3 or TRBV12-4 with TRBJ1-5, with D possibly being TRBD1 (5 bases). This CDR3 comprises 15 residues. CDR3: CVSSTQIGANQPQHF. As DNA, the CDR3 is TGTGTCAGCAGTACACAGATAGGGGCAAATCAGCCCCAGCATTTT.

The chain carries TRBV7-3 and TRBJ1-2; 8 bases align to TRBD1. This CDR3 spans 18 amino acids. Germline loops: CDR1 SGHTA, CDR2 FQGTGA. J lost 3 bases, V lost 4 bases, and 16 bases had no gene match. This CDR3 is CASSSRFPGQGGHYGYTF. For the CDR3, the DNA is TGTGCCAGCAGCTCAAGATTCCCCGGACAGGGAGGGCACTATGGCTACACCTTC.

Many counts were recorded for this clonotype. This chain joins TRBV3-1 and TRBJ1-2; D not certain. The CDR3 consists of 16 residues. Germline V lookup: CDR1 LGHDT, CDR2 YNNKEL (reference sequence). The ends were cut back, 5 bases at V and 4 bases at J, with 20 bases in the middle. CDR3 in DNA: TGTGCCAGCAGCGCGCGACAAGGGCCTCCTGTCTATGGCTACACCTTC. This translates into CASSARQGPPVYGYTF.

This clonotype was seen a few times. CDR3 DNA: TGTGCCAGCAGTCCCCTGGGGGGCCCAAATGAGCAGTTCTTC. It specifies CASSPLGGPNEQFF. The rearrangement uses TRBV27 and TRBJ2-1, with D tentatively TRBD1 or TRBD2 (6 bases each). Germline V lookup: CDR1 MNHEY, CDR2 SMNVEV (reference sequence). The CDR3 contains 14 residues. V was pared by 5 bases and J by 7 bases, with 15 bases between.

This clonotype has at least ten counts. J is TRBJ2-1 and V is TRBV11-2; D gene ambiguous. V was clipped by 4 bases and J by 10 bases, with 8 bases between them. Germline loops: CDR1 SGHAT, CDR2 FQNNGV. The CDR3 extends over 11 amino acids. The CDR3 DNA is TGTGCCAGCAGCTCCACGAGGGAGCAGTTCTTC. It translates to CASSSTREQFF.

The gene calls are TRBV4-1 and TRBJ2-7; 12 bases agree with TRBD2. The CDR3 loop spans 16 amino acids. CDR1 is MGHRA, CDR2 YSYEKL, per germline. V shed 3 bases and J 4 bases; nucleotides not matched to a gene: 7. This chain's CDR3 is CASSHRGTSGGYEQYF. DNA for the CDR3: TGCGCCAGCAGCCACAGAGGAACTAGCGGGGGGTACGAGCAGTACTTC.

Many counts were recorded for this clonotype. This chain connects TRBV20-1 to TRBJ1-2, with 8 bases lining up with TRBD1. CDR1 and CDR2 (germline): DFQATT, SNEGSKA (reference sequence). The CDR3 runs to 13 residues. Germline trimming cut 5 bases from V and 2 bases from J; bases unmatched to any gene: 4. CDR3 residues: CSAPWTGNYGYTF. DNA of the CDR3: TGCAGTGCTCCCTGGACAGGGAACTATGGCTACACCTTC.

There are a few counts of this clonotype. V usage is TRBV4-1 and J usage is TRBJ2-2; no definite D call. Trimming took 1 base from V and 4 from J, leaving 4 bases between them. Germline V gene data show CDR1 as MGHRA and CDR2 as YSYEKL. CDR3 length: 13 amino acids. CDR3 in DNA: TGCGCCAGCAGCCAAGGAGGCACCGGGGAGCTGTTTTTT. It codes for CASSQGGTGELFF.

This clonotype was counted many times. The rearrangement joins TRBV7-9 to TRBJ2-1; D possibly matches TRBD1 or TRBD2 (5 bases each). There are 17 residues in the CDR3. The V end lost 1 base, the J end lost 1 base, and 14 bases lay between the germline ends. The germline V gene encodes CDR1 SEHNR and CDR2 FQNEAQ (reference sequence). In nucleotides, the CDR3 is TGTGCCAGCAGCTTAGAGAGGGGCTCGGGATCCTACAATGAGCAGTTCTTC. It encodes CASSLERGSGSYNEQFF.

This clonotype was counted ten times or more. The chain couples TRBV12-3 or TRBV12-4 to TRBJ1-2; 9 nucleotides line up with TRBD1. This CDR3 is 14 amino acids long. CDR3 amino acids: CASTATGTGSGYTF. The CDR3 DNA sequence: TGTGCTTCGACGGCTACAGGGACAGGGAGTGGCTACACCTTC.